The next 3 T cell receptor beta chains were all read from a single sample in a study of control samples from healthy donors and cancer patients. TCRdb's table, derived via immunoSEQ multiplex PCR, lists solely in-frame clones and lacks some. The sample holds 150,000 to 200,000 clones, 88% seen once. The specimen sequenced was blood. The receptors come from a woman in her twenties or thirties in good health.

V is TRBV18 and J is TRBJ1-5, with unresolved D. CDR3 length equals 15 residues. The V and J ends lost 2 bases and 0 bases respectively, with 8 bases between them. CDR1 KGHSH and CDR2 LQKENI come from the germline V gene. The CDR3 DNA is TGTGCCAGCTCACCAGGAGCAAATAGCAATCAGCCCCAGCATTTT. Its translation is CASSPGANSNQPQHF.

The rearrangement uses TRBV20-1 and TRBJ2-3; D unresolved. This CDR3 is 14 amino acids long. V was cut by 3 bases and J by 3 bases, with 13 bases left in between. The V gene's germline CDR1 is DFQATT and CDR2 SNEGSKA (reference sequence). The CDR3 is CSASGAKVTDTQYF. DNA for the CDR3: TGCAGTGCTAGTGGCGCTAAGGTAACAGATACGCAGTATTTT.

The rearrangement joins TRBV28 to TRBJ2-1, with TRBD2 identical over 11 bases. Germline V gene lookup returns CDR1 MDHEN and CDR2 SYDVKM. The CDR3 contains 15 residues. Trimming cost V 7 bases and J 3 bases; bases outside gene matches: 5. The CDR3 sequence: CASTALAGVYNEQFF. CDR3 sequence (DNA): TGTGCCAGCACCGCACTAGCGGGAGTCTACAATGAGCAGTTCTTC.